The present TCR beta chain was sequenced within a study of T cells in Graves' hyperthyroidism and ophthalmopathy. V shed 6 bases and J 0 bases; nucleotides not matched to a gene: 16. Germline V lookup: CDR1 DFQATT, CDR2 SNEGSKA (reference sequence). CDR3 length: 18 residues. This clonotype has ten or more counts. RNA transcripts served as the template for amplifying TCR beta CDR3 regions. Carried out on the TCR CDR3, a first-round RT-PCR used the HTBI primer set. TCRdb ran MiXCR on the multiplex PCR reads and lists one entry per CDR3 protein. The sample yields nearly 250,000 distinct CDR3 sequences, roughly a quarter seen once.

The chain joins TRBV20-1 to TRBJ2-4; 8 bases align to TRBD2. This TCR came from a woman in her thirties or forties with Graves' ophthalmopathy. The sample taken for sequencing was blood. CDR3 nucleotide sequence: TGCAGTGCCGGGGGGGGACACCCGGCGGGTGGAGCCAAAAACATTCAGTACTTC. Its translation: CSAGGGHPAGGAKNIQYF.